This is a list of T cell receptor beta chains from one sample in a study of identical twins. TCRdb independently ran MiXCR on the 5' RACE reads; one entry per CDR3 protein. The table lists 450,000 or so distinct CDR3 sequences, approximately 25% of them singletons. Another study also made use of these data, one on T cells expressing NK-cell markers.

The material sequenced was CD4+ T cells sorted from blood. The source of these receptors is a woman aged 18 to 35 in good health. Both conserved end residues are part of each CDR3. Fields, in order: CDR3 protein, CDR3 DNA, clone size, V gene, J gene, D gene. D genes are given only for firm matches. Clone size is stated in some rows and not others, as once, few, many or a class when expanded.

cdr3_aa: CASSLAPGAVDTQYF; cdr3_nt: TGTGCCAGCAGCTTAGCCCCGGGGGCGGTAGATACGCAGTATTTT; clone_size: few; v_call: TRBV7-2; j_call: TRBJ2-3; d_call: NA
cdr3_aa: CASSIGPYNEQFF; cdr3_nt: TGTGCCAGCAGCATCGGACCCTACAATGAGCAGTTCTTC; clone_size: few; v_call: TRBV7-2; j_call: TRBJ2-1; d_call: NA
cdr3_aa: CASSRASDRSSNQPQHF; cdr3_nt: TGTGCCAGCAGCCGAGCTTCGGACAGGTCTAGCAATCAGCCCCAGCATTTT; clone_size: few; v_call: TRBV7-8; j_call: TRBJ1-5; d_call: TRBD1
cdr3_aa: CASSRTSGTAKNEQFF; cdr3_nt: TGTGCCAGCAGCCGGACTAGCGGGACTGCAAAAAATGAGCAGTTCTTC; clone_size: NA; v_call: TRBV5-6; j_call: TRBJ2-1; d_call: TRBD2
cdr3_aa: CASSSAGWDGYTF; cdr3_nt: TGCGCCAGCAGCTCGGCCGGATGGGATGGCTACACCTTC; clone_size: few; v_call: TRBV5-1; j_call: TRBJ1-2; d_call: NA
cdr3_aa: CASSSRTSSDTQYF; cdr3_nt: TGTGCCAGCAGCTCCCGGACTAGCTCAGATACGCAGTATTTT; clone_size: few; v_call: TRBV7-3; j_call: TRBJ2-3; d_call: TRBD2
cdr3_aa: CASSRQGTNGYTF; cdr3_nt: TGTGCCAGCAGCCGTCAGGGCACGAATGGCTACACCTTC; clone_size: NA; v_call: TRBV3-1; j_call: TRBJ1-2; d_call: NA
cdr3_aa: CASSVGLVSNEQFF; cdr3_nt: TGTGCCAGCAGCGTAGGACTAGTCAGCAATGAGCAGTTCTTC; clone_size: NA; v_call: TRBV9; j_call: TRBJ2-1; d_call: NA
cdr3_aa: CASRTETSGYNEQFF; cdr3_nt: TGTGCCAGCAGGACCGAGACTAGCGGCTACAATGAGCAGTTCTTC; clone_size: many; v_call: TRBV2; j_call: TRBJ2-1; d_call: TRBD2
cdr3_aa: CASSQGDGPNIQYF; cdr3_nt: TGTGCCAGCAGCCAAGGGGACGGCCCAAACATTCAGTACTTC; clone_size: NA; v_call: TRBV4-2; j_call: TRBJ2-4; d_call: NA